The sequence of this TCR beta chain was determined in a study of Ad26.COV2.S vaccination and SARS-CoV-2 variants. Study information: Once or twice, 56 days apart, Ad26.COV2.S was delivered intramuscularly.

Assay: immunoSEQ multiplex PCR; the TCRdb copy retains only in-frame clones and omits some. The sample lists 200,000 to 250,000 clones; around 87% were seen once. This CDR3 is built from 15 residues. The germline gives CDR1 LGHDT, CDR2 YNNKEL (reference sequence). V gave up 3 bases and J gave up 6 bases; unmatched junction bases: 3. Study-wide results and caveats: Using TCR breadth and depth analyses may have led to underestimated total T cell responses.

Concerning this clone itself: Antigen unknown.

Stated treatment: about 20 received Ad26.COV2.S at low or high dose, single or two shots; 5 received placebo; per-sample allocation not given. The samples date from day 63 after the first vaccine or placebo injection. Spike of the Wuhan-strain SARS-CoV-2 was expressed by an Ad26 vector, which formed the vaccine. Sequenced here: peripheral blood, sampled in a trial of Ad26.COV2.S vaccine versus placebo. The sequence derives from a person aged 18-60 years who received the Ad26.COV2.S COVID-19 vaccine or a placebo. The V call is TRBV3-1 (or the pseudogene TRBV3-2), the J call TRBJ2-1; the match to TRBD1 covers 12 bases. The CDR3: CASSQGTGGFNEQFF. CDR3 bases: TGTGCCAGCAGCCAGGGGACAGGGGGCTTCAATGAGCAGTTCTTC.